This TCR beta chain was retrieved from a study of T cells in Graves' hyperthyroidism and ophthalmopathy (dated by TCRdb to between 2017 and 2020). For the study in its entirety: Peripheral blood samples were taken at the time of initial diagnosis, prior to any treatment. In addition, the study compared T-cell repertoires in thyroid tissue and in blood from six Graves' hyperthyroidism patients. A discovery cohort of about 95 patients, roughly 45 with Graves' ophthalmopathy and more than 55 with stable Graves' hyperthyroidism, was used to find distinguishing TCR V-J signatures. TCR Vbeta CDR3 sequencing of 130 to 150 peripheral blood samples (over 40 ophthalmopathy, 75 hyperthyroidism and approximately 17 progressor patients) is reported in the paper. Prospective prediction of ophthalmopathy was tested in an independent validation cohort consisting of some 18 hyperthyroidism patients and some 15 patients who later progressed to ophthalmopathy. After blood sampling, hyperthyroidism patients were treated with methimazole at a starting dose of 30 mg daily, and ophthalmopathy patients were treated with high-dose intravenous methylprednisolone. The roughly 94 discovery patients were randomly divided into training and test sets at a 7:3 ratio.

The table lists this clonotype with many counts. Its antigen target is currently unknown. Per-nucleotide qualities are absent, and no much larger clonotype sits a single base away. A patient counted as having stable Graves' hyperthyroidism if no progression to ophthalmopathy occurred over 18 months of follow-up. The hyperthyroidism patients were between 18 and 65 years old and newly diagnosed, with a disease duration of less than 2 months. The study excluded patients with uncontrolled infections, other autoimmune diseases, pregnancy or lactation. Diagnoses were established on the basis of clinical symptoms, serum thyroxine and TRAb, thyroid ultrasound, and orbital computed tomography. PBMCs were separated from over 9 ml of fresh peripheral blood using Ficoll-Paque density gradient centrifugation. Total RNA was extracted with Trizol reagent, and quality was checked on an Agilent 2100 Bioanalyzer. Overall study outcomes, separate from this receptor: In validation, the model predicted progression to ophthalmopathy a median of around 6.5 months before onset, with over 60% sensitivity and just under 75% specificity. Most expanded thyroid clonotypes (frequency above 0.001) were also detected in blood, suggesting blood repertoires may reflect thyroid immune responses. No statistical method was used to set the sample size in advance, and investigators knew the group allocation. Ophthalmopathy was separated from stable hyperthyroidism by a 13 V-J signature model, with approximately 90% sensitivity and about 84% specificity obtained in cross-validation and 80%/75% obtained in testing.

CDR1 and CDR2 (SNHLY, FYNNEI) derive from the germline V gene. V is cut by 3 bases and J by 0 bases, and the space between the germline ends is 17 bases. From its cysteine to its phenylalanine, the CDR3 spans 17 amino acids. CDR3 DNA is the only sequence kept; it has 51 bases, read in frame from the first base. Amplification of TCR beta CDR3 regions was carried out from RNA transcripts. The first round of RT-PCR for the TCR CDR3 was performed with the HTBI primer set and the Qiagen OneStep RT-PCR kit. The libraries were constructed in a second round of multiplex PCR and then size-selected and purified. Libraries were sequenced paired-end with 100 bp reads on an Illumina HiSeq2000. The authors' pipeline ran thus. SOAPnuke was used to process the raw data, removing reads that contained adapters or uncalled bases, had a mean Phred below 15, or lacked an exact match to the constant primer or identifier. High-quality paired reads were merged with COPE v1.2.5, and unique nucleotide sequences were defined as clonotypes. MiTCR v1.1 was used to align the clonotypes against IMGT TRBV, TRBD and TRBJ reference segments. Only V-J combinations with frequency above 0.0001, covering about 99% of repertoires, were analysed. A TCS score was defined as the ratio of F50 (clonal expansion) to E x V (chaos), with BLOSUM62-based TCRdist applied between CDR3 peptides within each V-J. Welch's t-statistics and random forest reduced fewer than 550 V-J features to some 14, which were used in a naive Bayes classifier (R e1071). TCRdb applied fastp at Q25 and MiXCR to the public reads, then kept only in-frame beta chains. Rows with one shared CDR3 protein collapse into an entry with the most common genes and DNA. V and J calls and clone size were set by TCRdb, not the authors. Across this sample there are about 560,000 distinct CDR3 sequences, with approximately 14% seen only once. Roughly 13% of the sample comes from the top ten.

The chain is assembled from TRBV2 and TRBJ2-5, with the D gene not clear enough to name. This TCR was recovered from a woman between 35 and 50 years old with Graves' hyperthyroidism. The source material was blood. The DNA sequence is as follows: TGTGCCAGCAGTGAGAGCCTCGAAGGGCCGTACCAAGAGACCCAGTACTTC. Translated, it reads CASSESLEGPYQETQYF.